This TCR beta chain was observed in a study of CXCR3-negative and CXCR3-positive naive CD8 T cells. Triplicates of around 300,000 cells were sorted from each CD8+ T cell subset. A note on this clonotype: Its antigen remains unidentified.

The authors prepared UMI-labeled TRB cDNA libraries by 5' RACE. From the 5' RACE reads, TCRdb lists one entry per CDR3 protein and no DNA. Recorded for this sample: about 41,000 distinct CDR3 sequences. The study's findings and limits: TRB CDR3 properties served as the basis for inferring TCR strength, and surface CD5 was comparable between naive subsets. The level of CXCR3 expression partially decreased after cryopreservation; the majority of assays used fresh PBMCs.

The CDR3 loop spans 20 amino acids. Germline assignment: CDR1 LGHNA and CDR2 YNFKEQ. This sequence joins TRBV4-2 and TRBJ2-6; checking the TCRdb D call of TRBD1 is not possible without DNA. The TCR sequence derives from a human donor in good health. Some clones in this sample may be carry-over from other donors' samples. Input material: memory CD8+ T cells from blood. The CDR3 sequence: CASSQGKGDRIFSGANVLTF.